The 19 T cell receptor beta chains below were found in one sample sequenced in a study of T cell responses to AZD1222 COVID-19 vaccine. Clones were read by immunoSEQ multiplex PCR, and TCRdb kept only the in-frame ones, dropping some. The table lists fewer than 110,000 clones, 90% of them singletons. The sequences come from peripheral blood, collected on day 0 of AZD1222 vaccination. These receptor sequences come from an adult in good health.

J is TRBJ1-2 and V is TRBV12-3 or TRBV12-4; D remains ambiguous. The CDR3 is 13 residues long. The V and J ends lost 3 bases and 4 bases respectively, with 9 bases between them. CDR3 protein: CASSFGIRYGYTF. CDR3 DNA: TGTGCCAGCAGTTTTGGAATTCGCTATGGCTACACCTTC.

This clone has a single count. The V gene is TRBV5-6, the J gene TRBJ1-1, with no clear D. The V end lost 0 bases, the J end lost 6 bases, and 6 bases lay between the germline ends. CDR1 and CDR2 (germline): SGHDT, YYEEEE. The CDR3 sequence is 12 residues long. CDR3 DNA: TGTGCCAGCAGCTTGGGGTGGGCTGAAGCTTTCTTT. Protein product: CASSLGWAEAFF.

The chain employs TRBV6-5 and TRBJ2-4; possibly TRBD2 for D (6 bases). Germline CDR1 MNHEY, CDR2 SVGAGI. The ends were cut back, 6 bases at V and 7 bases at J, with 10 bases in the middle. CDR3 length: 12 amino acids. The CDR3 is CASSPGGNIQYF. CDR3 DNA: TGTGCCAGCAGCCCAGGAGGGAACATTCAGTACTTC.

This chain uses TRBV2 with TRBJ2-7; 8 bases align to TRBD1. Germline V gene sequence: CDR1 SNHLY, CDR2 FYNNEI. The CDR3 covers 14 residues. Germline trimming cut 4 bases from V and 5 bases from J; bases unmatched to any gene: 7. CDR3 region: CASSGRTGPNEQYF. DNA for the CDR3: TGTGCCAGCAGTGGCCGGACAGGGCCGAACGAGCAGTACTTC.

The chain's CDR3 is CATSRDRAGQPQHF. CDR3 nucleotide sequence: TGTGCCACCAGCAGGGACAGGGCCGGCCAGCCCCAGCATTTT. This sequence joins TRBV15 and TRBJ1-5, with 8 bases that match TRBD1. The CDR3 consists of 14 residues. Germline lookup yields CDR1 LNHNV and CDR2 YYDKDF (reference sequence). With V trimmed by 3 bases and J by 7 bases, 5 bases remained unmatched.

The V call is TRBV28, the J call TRBJ1-1; D unresolved. Germline V gene lookup returns CDR1 MDHEN and CDR2 SYDVKM. Trimming cost V 4 bases and J 3 bases, with 15 bases left between them. The CDR3 sequence is 15 residues long. The CDR3 reads CASSWGTGIYTEAFF. The DNA for the CDR3 is TGTGCCAGCAGTTGGGGTACTGGGATTTACACTGAAGCTTTCTTT.

This clone was found once. This rearrangement joins TRBV20-1 to TRBJ2-7; the D is unclear. Germline V CDR1 and CDR2: DFQATT, SNEGSKA (reference sequence). The CDR3 runs to 11 residues. The germline V and J ends were trimmed by 3 bases and 3 bases, with 6 bases remaining between them. CDR3 bases: TGCAGTGCTAGTGAACACTACGAGCAGTACTTC. This codes for CSASEHYEQYF.

The chain carries TRBV12-3 or TRBV12-4 and TRBJ1-2; TRBD1 agrees at 7 bases. Trimming removed 7 bases from V and 8 bases from J; junction bases left unmatched: 10. This CDR3 region has 13 residues. DNA of the CDR3: TGTGCCAGCACCCAGGGACAGAGCCACGGCTACACCTTC. Translated: CASTQGQSHGYTF.

The chain combines TRBV11-1 with TRBJ1-1, with D uncertain. Germline lookup yields CDR1 SGHAT and CDR2 FQDESV (reference sequence). V lost 4 bases to trimming and J lost 6 bases, with 18 bases between them. The CDR3 loop spans 15 amino acids. The CDR3 region is CASSSMRVWSSEAFF. The CDR3 DNA is TGTGCCAGCAGCTCCATGAGGGTTTGGAGCTCTGAAGCTTTCTTT.

The chain carries TRBV18 and TRBJ2-1; D uncertain. Trimming shortened V by 4 bases and J by 0 bases, and 10 bases separated the two germline ends. Germline V CDR1 and CDR2: KGHSH, LQKENI. CDR3 length: 15 residues. The CDR3: CASSLQRTSYNEQFF. CDR3 DNA sequence: TGTGCCAGCTCACTTCAAAGGACCTCCTACAATGAGCAGTTCTTC.

The chain uses TRBV20-1 and TRBJ1-6, with a possible D match to TRBD1 (6 bases). CDR1 and CDR2 from the germline V gene are DFQATT and SNEGSKA (reference sequence). The CDR3 totals 15 residues. The V and J ends lost 3 bases and 3 bases respectively, with 12 bases between them. CDR3 loop: CSASRPGVYNSPLHF. The CDR3, as DNA: TGCAGTGCTAGTCGGCCAGGGGTCTATAATTCACCCCTCCACTTT.

The chain combines TRBV5-1 with TRBJ1-2; D is unclear. CDR1 SGHRS and CDR2 YFSETQ come from the germline V gene. V lost 0 bases and J lost 5, with 14 bases in between. This CDR3 is 15 amino acids long. CDR3 region: CASSLVPGEKYGYTF. The CDR3 DNA sequence: TGCGCCAGCAGCTTGGTCCCAGGCGAGAAGTATGGCTACACCTTC.

The chain is built from TRBV6-6 and TRBJ2-5, with TRBD2 matching 7 bases. CDR3 length equals 15 residues. Germline assignment: CDR1 MNHNY and CDR2 SVGAGI (reference sequence). With 6 bases clipped from V and 5 bases from J, the junction kept 12 bases outside the gene matches. The CDR3 DNA sequence: TGTGCCAGCAGCCCCACCTTAGAGCGGGGCGAGACCCAGTACTTC. Its protein is CASSPTLERGETQYF.

The chain is built from TRBV4-2 and TRBJ1-6; possibly TRBD1 for D (5 bases). The CDR3 has 16 amino acids. V lost 0 bases to trimming and J lost 8 bases, with 14 bases between them. Per the germline V gene, CDR1 is LGHNA and CDR2 is YNFKEQ. CDR3 coding DNA: TGTGCCAGCAGCCAAGAGAGGGACTCGGCGGATTCACCCCTCCACTTT. Its translation: CASSQERDSADSPLHF.

This clone was detected once. The chain links TRBV19 to TRBJ1-2, with TRBD1 matching 8 bases. V was clipped by 6 bases and J by 2 bases; unmatched bases: 14. The CDR3 is 17 amino acids. Germline-derived CDR1 and CDR2 are LNHDA and SQIVND (reference sequence). DNA of the CDR3: TGTGCCAGTAGACTACAGGGGGAGATTGTGGGGAACTATGGCTACACCTTC. This gives the protein CASRLQGEIVGNYGYTF.

V usage is TRBV3-1 (or the pseudogene TRBV3-2) and J usage is TRBJ1-2, with TRBD1 as a possible D gene (5 bases). Trimming removed 0 bases from V and 0 bases from J, with 29 bases in between. Looked up from germline, CDR1 is LGHDT and CDR2 is YNNKEL (reference sequence). CDR3 length equals 22 residues. CDR3 nucleotide sequence: TGTGCCAGCAGCCAAGAAATAAAAGCAGCAGGCGGGACGCGGGAGACTAACTATGGCTACACCTTC. Its protein product is CASSQEIKAAGGTRETNYGYTF.

J is TRBJ1-2 and V is TRBV16; D gene ambiguous. Trimming removed 1 base at V and 8 bases at J, with 5 bases between. CDR1 is KGHSY, CDR2 FQNENV, per germline. The CDR3 sequence is 11 residues long. The chain's CDR3 is CASSQWAGYTF. The CDR3, as DNA: TGTGCCAGCAGCCAATGGGCCGGCTACACCTTC.

The J gene is TRBJ1-3, the V gene TRBV28; D perhaps matches TRBD1 (6 bases). Germline lookup yields CDR1 MDHEN and CDR2 SYDVKM. The CDR3 is 14 amino acids. The V end was cut by 3 bases, the J end by 4 bases, with 10 bases between. The CDR3 here is CASSLDRLGNTIYF. The CDR3 DNA reads TGTGCCAGCAGTTTGGACAGACTCGGAAACACCATATATTTT.

V and J are TRBV15 and TRBJ1-4, with no clear D. CDR1 is LNHNV, CDR2 YYDKDF, per germline (reference sequence). With 4 bases removed from V and 7 bases from J, the gap between germline ends came to 19 bases. The CDR3 totals 16 residues. DNA for the CDR3: TGTGCCACCAGCAAAGAAAGGTCGTCGGTTCGTGAAAAACTGTTTTTT. Translation gives CATSKERSSVREKLFF. Full variable domain (outside the CDR3, taken from reference TRBV15 and TRBJ1-4): DAMVIQNPRYQVTQFGKPVTLSCSQTLNHNVMYWYQQKSSQAPKLLFHYYDKDFNNEADTPDNFQSRRPNTSFCFLDIRSPGLGDTAMYLCATSKERSSVREKLFFGSGTQLSVL.